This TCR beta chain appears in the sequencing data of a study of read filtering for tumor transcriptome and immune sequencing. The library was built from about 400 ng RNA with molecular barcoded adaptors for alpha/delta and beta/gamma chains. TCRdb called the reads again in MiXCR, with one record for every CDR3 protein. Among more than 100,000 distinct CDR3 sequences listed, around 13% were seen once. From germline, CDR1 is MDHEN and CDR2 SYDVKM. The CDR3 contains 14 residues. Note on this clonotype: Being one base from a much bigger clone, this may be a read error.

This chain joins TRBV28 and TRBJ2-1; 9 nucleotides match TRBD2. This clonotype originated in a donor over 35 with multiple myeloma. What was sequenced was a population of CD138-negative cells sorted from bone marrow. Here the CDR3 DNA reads TGTGCCGGCAGTAGCGGGAGCCCGGGGAATGAGCAGTTCTTC. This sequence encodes CAGSSGSPGNEQFF.